The entry below describes one T cell receptor (beta chain). Its target is unknown. These data belong to a study of cytomegalovirus exposure and HLA in healthy donors. Findings of the study overall: Cytomegalovirus-associated TCR beta chains were listed, numbering over 150.

CDR1 is SGHDT and CDR2 is YYEEEE in the germline V gene. V gave up 4 bases and J gave up 2 bases; unmatched junction bases: 1. The CDR3 contains 13 residues. With 60 Vbeta and 13 Jbeta primers, the PCR was carried out. Clones were sequenced by immunoSEQ multiplex PCR, and TCRdb holds only the in-frame ones, with some missing. The sample consists of 80,000 or so clones, 77% of them appearing once. V usage is TRBV5-6 and J usage is TRBJ2-7, with 9 bases lining up with TRBD1. The specimen sequenced was PBMCs. This TCR was recovered from a man aged 50 or older in good health and CMV-seropositive. The CDR3 loop reads CASSGQGPYEQYF. DNA for the CDR3: TGTGCCAGCAGCGGACAGGGGCCCTACGAGCAGTACTTC.